This T cell receptor (beta chain) emerged from a study of blood T cells in healthy people across ages. The use of a sample-barcoded 5' primer and a J-beta primer mix characterized a second PCR of roughly 6 to 11 cycles. TCRdb itself ran the 5' RACE reads through MiXCR, one entry per CDR3 protein. The sample has roughly 700,000 distinct CDR3 sequences; 49% are singletons. V lost 4 bases and J 6 bases, leaving 9 bases between the germline ends. The CDR3 has 13 residues. CDR1 is SGHTA, CDR2 FQGNSA, per germline. Per sample, a minimum of 7 million PBMCs were isolated. Sequenced sample: blood. This sequence was found in a woman aged 60 to 75 in good health. The chain combines TRBV7-2 with TRBJ2-2; no definite D call. The DNA of the CDR3 is TGTGCCAGCAGCTATGTCCTTGCCGGGGAGCTGTTTTTT. It is translated as CASSYVLAGELFF. The whole variable domain, remainder taken from reference TRBV7-2 and TRBJ2-2, is GAGVSQSPSNKVTEKGKDVELRCDPISGHTALYWYRQSLGQGLEFLIYFQGNSAPDKSGLPSDRFSAERTGGSVSTLTIQRTQQEDSAVYLCASSYVLAGELFFGEGSRLTVL.